This T cell receptor (beta chain) was sequenced for a study of kidney transplant recipient with SARS-CoV-2 infection. MiXCR, applied by TCRdb to the reads, yields one record per CDR3 protein. The table shows roughly 230,000 distinct CDR3 sequences, with around 26% occurring only once. Worth noting for this clonotype: A read error is possible here, since a much larger clone lies one base away.

Source: a blood sample, taken at baseline and between days 110 and 120 from a kidney transplant recipient. The sequence came from a young adult male patient who had COVID-19 and was a kidney transplant recipient. The graft donor may be the source of some T cells.

DNA for the CDR3: TGTGCCAGCAGCACGTCAGGTCCCATTTCAGGCTCGACCGGGGAGCTGTTTTTT. As protein: CASSTSGPISGSTGELFF. The rearrangement links TRBV3-1 to TRBJ2-2, with D unresolved. Trimming took 5 bases from V and 5 from J, leaving 24 bases between them. Germline V gene sequence: CDR1 LGHDT, CDR2 YNNKEL (reference sequence). The CDR3 runs to 18 residues.